The TCR beta chain described here comes from a study of graft-versus-host responses after intestinal transplantation. Study-level background: Isolated intestinal, liver-intestinal, or multivisceral transplants had been given to the recipients.

General study findings and limits: Individuals who had graft-donor T cell macrochimerism had allografts that showed high graft-versus-host to host-versus-graft clonal ratios. The marrow of recipients harbored GvH clones, and ileum or blood showed some of them first.

The ends were cut back, 7 bases at V and 6 bases at J, with 10 bases in the middle. CDR3 length: 12 residues. The germline CDR1 and CDR2 sequences are MNHNY and SVGAGI (reference sequence). To note about this clone: Its antigen is still unknown.

Assay: immunoSEQ multiplex PCR; the TCRdb copy retains only in-frame clones and omits some. This sample has roughly 90,000 clones, with over 80% found just once. This chain connects TRBV6-6 to TRBJ2-1; D remains ambiguous. The specimen was unstimulated CD8+ T cells sorted from spleen or lymph node cells, collected before intestinal transplant. This receptor was taken from a human donor who received an intestinal transplant. CDR3 protein: CASTPPSNEQFF. The CDR3 DNA is TGTGCCAGCACACCACCCTCCAATGAGCAGTTCTTC.